This entry concerns a single T cell receptor beta chain. The target of this receptor is not known. Base qualities are not provided; no much larger clone lies one nucleotide away. Library construction relied on the immunoSEQ multiplex PCR assay. To provide template for TCR sequencing, every sample had RNA extracted and reverse transcribed into cDNA. SuperScript III was used for first-strand cDNA synthesis, primed with a 2:1 mix of oligo-dT and random hexamers. A synthetic immune receptor repertoire was used to assess amplification bias, and residual bias was removed computationally. Per the source publication's procedure: Raw reads were preprocessed for error removal, and CDR3 was defined according to IMGT conventions as running from the conserved cysteine to phenylalanine. Clonality was computed as 1 minus the Shannon entropy, with the entropy normalized by log2 of the number of productive unique TCRs. CD4 or CD8 identity of scalp clones was inferred by cross-referencing scalp TCRbeta sequences with sorted blood CD4 and CD8 repertoires. Imported from immuneACCESS, the table was reduced by TCRdb to in-frame sequences with V and J called. These copies leave out some clones; in studies compared against another copy, an unresolved V gene accounts for under half, and the cause of the remainder is not known. That table gives V, J and clone size, and the DNA gave D and trimming. The sample table records 150,000 to 200,000 clones; about three fifths of these occur just once. Just over 1% of the sample goes to the ten largest clones.

The data derive from a study of CD8+ T cells in alopecia areata (dated by TCRdb to 2016 to 2019). A note on the overall study: Treated patients were enrolled in an open-label pilot trial of oral tofacitinib at 5 to 10 mg twice daily for moderate-to-severe alopecia areata. In treated patients, disease severity was measured using the SALT score, which gives the percentage of scalp surface area affected. Biopsies were taken from tofacitinib-treated patients at baseline and at 4 and 24 weeks of treatment, and a later scalp biopsy was taken in several of the tofacitinib-treated patients. RNA came from the PAXgene miRNA kit for fixed scalp, the miRNeasy kit for PBMCs, and the RNeasy kit for mouse skin. To study T cell clonal expansion in alopecia areata, the researchers applied high-throughput TCRbeta sequencing to both the C3H/HeJ mouse model and human patients. Clonality in the scalp was compared among normal scalp (n=4), patchy alopecia areata scalp (n=8), and alopecia totalis/universalis scalp (n=8). Patients received tofacitinib for 6 to 18 months and were then followed off drug for 6 months to check for delayed response and recurrence. In humans, TCRbeta sequencing was performed on scalp tissue and on sorted CD4+ and CD8+ peripheral blood T cells from healthy controls and from patients with patchy or totalis/universalis alopecia areata. TCRbeta CDR3 regions were amplified by immunoSEQ multiplex PCR with 35 Vbeta forward and 13 Jbeta reverse primers.

The sample's time point, from its label and the paper: about 5 months on oral tofacitinib. The sample's treatment or condition label, decoded: oral pan-JAK inhibitor, 5-10 mg twice daily. From alopecia areata patients, peripheral blood was collected along with lesional scalp punch biopsies. PBMCs were separated by density centrifugation and stained for CD3, CD4 and CD8, after which CD4+ and CD8+ T cells were sorted on a FACSAria. Study-wide findings and limitations: Unlike mouse skin, which is dominated by gammadelta T cells, normal human skin has resident alphabeta T cells that are also sequenced, and this complicates analysis of the scalp TCR repertoire. Shared TCR sequences between patients were less evident than in mice, which may be partly attributable to HLA diversity in the patient population. Because the treated cohort was small and had just a single nonresponder, larger studies are needed to establish links between baseline CD8+ expansion and response. Compared with normal scalp, lesional scalp had higher clonality and more expanded CD8+ clones, particularly in alopecia totalis/universalis, a pattern that suggests antigenic drive. During tofacitinib treatment, many expanded lesional clones stuck around in both scalp and blood, and this persistence may partly explain why relapse happens after treatment is stopped. Tofacitinib significantly decreased scalp clonality and the number of expanded CD8+ clones among the top 100 scalp clones.

The CDR3, cysteine through phenylalanine, is 13 amino acids long. Kept here is only the CDR3 DNA, which spans 39 bases and is read in frame from base 1. The germline V gene yields SNHLY for CDR1 and FYNNEI for CDR2. V drops 6 bases and J drops 1 base, leaving 8 bases in between. The sequence was collected from a human donor with alopecia areata. Specimen: CD4+ T cells sorted from blood, collected at week 24, from a patient treated with tofacitinib. This chain is built from TRBV2 and TRBJ2-3, with TRBD1 perhaps the D gene, on 5 matching bases. The CDR3 region reads CASRGPGTDTQYF. The DNA reads TGTGCCAGCAGGGGGCCTGGCACAGATACGCAGTATTTT. When the CDR3 is completed using the reference TRBV2 and TRBJ2-3 genes on either side, the full variable domain is EPEVTQTPSHQVTQMGQEVILRCVPISNHLYFYWYRQILGQKVEFLVSFYNNEISEKSEIFDDQFSVERPDGSNFTLKIRSTKLEDSAMYFCASRGPGTDTQYFGPGTRLTVL.